A single T cell receptor beta chain is shown here with its context. The CDR3 contains 13 residues. Germline V CDR1 and CDR2: GTSNPN, SVGIG (reference sequence). This specimen belongs to a study of monozygotic twins with inflammatory bowel disease. The team made cDNA by running eight separate reactions for each sample. cDNA encoding TCRalpha and TCRbeta underwent two nested PCRs of roughly 17 and 9 cycles, each of which was followed by bead purification. Reanalyzing the 5' RACE reads, TCRdb keeps one entry per CDR3 protein, without DNA. The listing records 330,000 or so distinct CDR3 sequences. Specimen: blood. The chain uses TRBV30 and TRBJ2-7; there is no DNA to check the TCRdb D call of TRBD1. The sequence was obtained from a human donor with ulcerative colitis or Crohn's disease, or a healthy co-twin of an affected twin (not recorded which). The CDR3 here is CAWKIQGDYEQYF.